This T cell receptor (beta chain) was recovered during a study of blood T cell repertoires in COVID-19. The CDR3 is made up of 15 amino acids. The V end was cut by 5 bases, the J end by 2 bases, with 15 bases between. Germline CDR1 is KGHSH and CDR2 is LQKENI. Original processing methods: Estimates of nucleated cell counts were drawn from the amplification of reference gene primers. TCRdb keeps only in-frame clones here, not all; method: immunoSEQ multiplex PCR. The DNA was the basis for D and trimming; V, J and clone size are from that table. The top ten hold 0.83% of the sample, which has 200,000 to 250,000 clones, roughly 91% seen once. Seattle patient enrollment occurred during active infection, with longitudinal follow-up thereafter.

Sequencing was performed on peripheral blood. This TCR was sampled from a man aged 25 to 40 with COVID-19, enrolled during active disease. J is TRBJ1-2 and V is TRBV18; possible D gene TRBD1, 5 bases. The CDR3 DNA follows: TGTGCCAGCTCAGGCCTCGGCGACAGCAACTATGGCTACACCTTC. Its translation: CASSGLGDSNYGYTF.